The TCR beta chain under discussion was sequenced for a study of T cell responses to AZD1222 COVID-19 vaccine (dated by TCRdb to the early 2020s). For the study in its entirety: A total of 233 trial participants underwent TCR sequencing, of whom 207 received two doses of AZD1222 and around 26 received two doses of the MenACWY control vaccine. Trial participants were enrolled by age into 18-55, 56-69 and 70-plus year subgroups, with approximately 150, 28 and 58 TCR-sequenced participants respectively.

Interpreted using the paper, the time point label stands for: about 28 days (+/-7) after the second vaccine dose. AZD1222 recipients with second doses at about 4 weeks or about 12 weeks were pooled, because spike-specific TCR depth and breadth did not differ between schedules. Vaccinee samples came from UK trials COV001 and COV002, including a single-blind randomized controlled phase 2/3 trial of AZD1222 (ChAdOx1 nCoV-19) in healthy adults. For TCRbeta chain sequencing, PBMC samples were collected from trial participants at day 0 and at day 28 after the second dose. The research as a whole found: Reportedly, almost half of the unique spike-specific TCRs recognized epitopes lying outside the regions that are mutated in the B.1.351 and B.1.1.7 variants. In the small 56-69-year group, the increase in depth fell short of significance, most likely because of low power. Because no day 14 peak-response samples were available, repertoires were characterized only after the peak T cell response. After two AZD1222 doses, both the breadth and the depth of spike-specific TCRs were significantly higher than at day 0 and than in MenACWY recipients. CD4 TCRs associated with the vaccine covered the entire spike protein, and the dominant responses were in regions 160-218 and 743-854. Conclusions about previously exposed vaccinees are limited, since just a handful of AZD1222 recipients were seropositive for SARS-CoV-2 at baseline. Participants were mostly white British and included more females than males, and it was suggested by the authors that clonal diversity may have been underestimated.

The CDR3 regions of human TCRbeta chains were analyzed by immunosequencing. On the authors' methods: TCRs in the repertoires were compared against a reference library of SARS-CoV-2-specific TCRs that had been generated with the MIRA antigen-specificity platform. Breadth meant the fraction of unique TCRs that were SARS-CoV-2-associated, whereas depth meant the fraction of total T cells that were SARS-CoV-2-associated. Using the MIRA data, each spike-specific TCR was mapped to the spike region that the TCR reacts to and placed in a CD4 or CD8 class. Log10-transformed breadth and depth values were compared by one-way ANOVA with Sidak's multiple comparisons tests. Here the immuneACCESS table is served through TCRdb, limited to in-frame sequences with V and J called. Missing clones are a known gap in these copies; in checked studies unresolved V genes cover under half, and the rest lacks a known reason. D and trimming come from the DNA, and the V and J calls and clone size come from that table. The sample profile shows approximately 150,000 clones; approximately 91% of them were found once. The ten largest clones capture about 1.9% of the sample.

In regard to this clone: Its target antigen remains unknown. Per-nucleotide qualities are absent, and no much larger clonotype sits a single base away.

Germline trimming: 0 bases from V, 2 bases from J; junction bases outside gene matches: 2. Reading from cysteine to phenylalanine, the CDR3 counts 15 amino acids. Of all the DNA, just the CDR3 is kept, 45 bases in frame from base 1. Looking up the germline V gene yields CDR1 SGHVS and CDR2 FQNEAQ. The rearrangement joined TRBV7-8 to TRBJ2-3; 7 nucleotides in the junction match TRBD1. This TCR was recovered from an adult who received the AZD1222 COVID-19 vaccine. The sequencing used peripheral blood, collected 28 days after the second AZD1222 dose. DNA sequence: TGTGCCAGCAGCTTAGCGGGACAGAACACAGATACGCAGTATTTT. Its translation is CASSLAGQNTDTQYF.